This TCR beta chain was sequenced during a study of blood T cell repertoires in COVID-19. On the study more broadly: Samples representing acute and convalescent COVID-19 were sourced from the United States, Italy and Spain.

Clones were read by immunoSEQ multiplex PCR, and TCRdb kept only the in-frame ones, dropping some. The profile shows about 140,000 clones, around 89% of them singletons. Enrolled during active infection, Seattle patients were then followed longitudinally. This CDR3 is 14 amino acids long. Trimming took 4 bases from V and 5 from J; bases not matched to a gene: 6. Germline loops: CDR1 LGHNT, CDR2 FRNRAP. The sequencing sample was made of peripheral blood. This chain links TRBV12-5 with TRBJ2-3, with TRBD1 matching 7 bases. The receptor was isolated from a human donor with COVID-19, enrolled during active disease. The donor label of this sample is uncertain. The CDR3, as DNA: TGTGCTAGTGGTTCCAACAGGGGTCAAGATACGCAGTATTTT. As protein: CASGSNRGQDTQYF.